This TCR beta chain was captured by sequencing in a study of human T cells and chemical hapten exposure. The CDR3 runs 16 residues. V was clipped by 0 bases and J by 0 bases, with 11 bases between them. CDR1 is MNHEY, CDR2 SVGEGT, per germline. MiXCR, applied by TCRdb to the RACE reads, yields one record per CDR3 protein. The table has about 14,000 distinct CDR3 sequences, 16% seen once. The time point denotes: patch test 1, 2 weeks after DPC sensitization. This sample's treatment: therapeutic diphenylcyclopropenone sensitization with weekly scalp DPC. This clonotype appeared many times. Sequenced here: whole blood, sampled in connection with sensitization to the hapten diphenylcyclopropenone (DPC). The receptor comes from a woman younger than 45 with alopecia areata. Some clones in this sample may be carry-over from other donors' samples. The V call is TRBV6-2 or TRBV6-3, the J call TRBJ1-1; TRBD1 might be the D (5 bases). The CDR3 nucleotides read TGTGCCAGCAGTTACTCGTTACAGGCACTGAACACTGAAGCTTTCTTT. Its protein is CASSYSLQALNTEAFF.